The rows below give T cell receptor beta chains drawn from one sample of a study of CD8 T cells in Susac syndrome. TCRdb redid the calling of the immunoSEQ multiplex PCR reads with MiXCR, one entry per CDR3 protein. The sample carries about 150,000 distinct CDR3 sequences, over 85% recorded once. What was sequenced was CD4+ T cells from PBMCs. All receptors derive from a human donor with multiple sclerosis. The CDR3 runs from the conserved cysteine through the conserved F or W. The order of the fields is CDR3 length, J gene, D gene, V gene, clone size, CDR3 protein, CDR3 DNA. The D gene is left open where the match is weak. Part of the rows lack a size; the others show once, few, many or a class for expanded clones.

>12|TRBJ1-4|TRBD1|TRBV19|-
CASRDSHEKLFF
TGTGCCAGCCGGGACAGCCATGAAAAACTGTTTTTT
>14|TRBJ2-5|TRBD2|TRBV19|-
CASTKAGAGETQYF
TGTGCCAGTACGAAGGCGGGAGCGGGAGAGACCCAGTACTTC
>15|TRBJ1-1|TRBD1|TRBV16|-
CASSQAGQMNTEAFF
TGTGCCAGCAGCCAAGCGGGACAGATGAACACTGAAGCTTTCTTT
>13|TRBJ1-4|-|TRBV3-1|-
CASSRHGGEKLFF
TGTGCCAGCAGCCGCCACGGCGGTGAAAAACTGTTTTTT
>16|TRBJ1-3|-|TRBV9|-
CASSGYGTLGGNTIYF
TGTGCCAGCAGCGGATACGGGACACTTGGTGGAAACACCATATATTTT
>15|TRBJ2-7|-|TRBV5-1|once
CASSPSGTVQGEQYF
TGCGCCAGCAGCCCTTCCGGGACCGTTCAGGGCGAGCAGTACTTC
>16|TRBJ1-4|-|TRBV27|-
CASSPTGRPSREKLFF
TGTGCCAGCAGTCCCACCGGACGGCCCTCCAGAGAAAAACTGTTTTTT
>16|TRBJ1-3|TRBD1|TRBV28|-
CASSAGGRFSGNTIYF
TGTGCCAGCAGTGCAGGGGGCCGCTTCTCTGGAAACACCATATATTTT
>13|TRBJ1-4|-|TRBV30|-
CAWKRGPGEKLFF
TGTGCCTGGAAAAGAGGGCCTGGTGAAAAACTGTTTTTT
>16|TRBJ2-7|-|TRBV21-1|-
CASRPKGVRVTYEQYF
TGTGCCAGCAGACCCAAAGGGGTCAGGGTTACCTACGAGCAGTACTTC
>15|TRBJ2-1|-|TRBV28|-
CASSQPSSSYNEQFF
TGTGCCAGCAGCCAACCCAGCAGCTCCTACAATGAGCAGTTCTTC
>15|TRBJ2-7|TRBD2|TRBV20-1|-
CSATSASGSVYEQYF
TGCAGTGCTACCTCCGCCAGCGGGAGTGTGTACGAGCAGTACTTC
>16|TRBJ2-1|TRBD1|TRBV10-3|-
CAISEDRGGSYNEQFF
TGTGCCATCAGTGAGGACAGGGGTGGCTCCTACAATGAGCAGTTCTTC
>13|TRBJ1-1|-|TRBV14|-
CASSRRGNTEAFF
TGTGCCAGCAGCCGCCGGGGCAACACTGAAGCTTTCTTT
>13|TRBJ1-6|-|TRBV20-1|-
CSAARTENSPLHF
TGCAGTGCTGCCCGAACAGAGAATTCACCCCTCCACTTT
>12|TRBJ2-1|-|TRBV6-2/TRBV6-3|-
CASSYTAGEQFF
TGTGCCAGCAGTTACACTGCGGGGGAGCAGTTCTTC
>13|TRBJ2-7|-|TRBV21-1|-
CASSKYPPGWQYF
TGTGCCAGCAGCAAATACCCCCCCGGGTGGCAGTACTTC
>15|TRBJ2-5|TRBD1|TRBV12-3/TRBV12-4|-
CASSFRGWTSETQYF
TGTGCCAGCAGTTTCAGGGGGTGGACCAGCGAGACCCAGTACTTC
>15|TRBJ1-3|-|TRBV3-1|-
CASSQQPGSGNTIYF
TGTGCCAGCAGCCAACAACCAGGGTCTGGAAACACCATATATTTT
>14|TRBJ2-7|-|TRBV9|once
CASSVDGGLGEQYF
TGTGCCAGCAGCGTAGATGGGGGACTTGGGGAGCAGTACTTC
>14|TRBJ2-6|-|TRBV10-3|-
CAIGRTSGANVLTF
TGTGCCATCGGACGCACCTCTGGGGCCAACGTCCTGACTTTC
>13|TRBJ2-1|-|TRBV7-6|-
CASSLDTYNEQFF
TGTGCCAGCAGCTTAGACACTTACAATGAGCAGTTCTTC
>13|TRBJ2-7|-|TRBV28|-
CASTPAGAYEQYF
TGTGCCAGCACCCCTGCAGGTGCCTACGAGCAGTACTTC
>16|TRBJ2-1|-|TRBV12-3/TRBV12-4|-
CASSFMWPLTYNEQFF
TGTGCCAGCAGTTTTATGTGGCCCTTAACCTACAATGAGCAGTTCTTC
>16|TRBJ2-7|TRBD1|TRBV20-1|-
CSARREWGQGGYEQYF
TGCAGTGCTAGAAGGGAGTGGGGACAGGGTGGTTACGAGCAGTACTTC
>13|TRBJ2-7|-|TRBV20-1|-
CSASFGTTYEQYF
TGCAGTGCTTCCTTTGGGACAACCTACGAGCAGTACTTC